This T cell receptor (beta chain) emerged from a study of regulatory T cells in long-lasting Graves disease. Noted time point: newly diagnosed GD, antithyroid drugs for less than 3 months. Construction of the TCR library relied on RNA isolated from PBMCs. Diagnoses of Graves' disease were made by American Thyroid Association guidelines. An approximately 10-milliliter sample of peripheral blood was drawn into EDTA tubes. This clonotype was seen ten or more times. The CDR3 has 14 residues. The V segment lost 5 bases and the J segment 5 bases; nucleotides outside the gene matches: 5. Germline V gives CDR1 MDHEN, CDR2 SYDVKM. Libraries of TCR beta came from iRepertoire HTBI primers plus Arm-PCR of CDR3 regions. Each CDR3 protein is one row after TCRdb ran MiXCR on the multiplex PCR reads. The sample records some 560,000 distinct CDR3 sequences, approximately 16% being singletons. These same records also appear under a second study, on T cells in Graves' hyperthyroidism and ophthalmopathy. That paper states: Clinical symptoms, serum thyroxine and TRAb, thyroid ultrasound and orbital computed tomography were used for the diagnoses. The majority of expanded thyroid clonotypes above 0.001 also appeared in blood.

The origin of this receptor is a middle-aged woman with Graves disease. The sequenced sample was peripheral blood mononuclear cells (PBMCs), obtained at new diagnosis, from a patient treated with antithyroid drugs. This sequence joins TRBV28 and TRBJ2-7; TRBD1 agrees at 11 bases. The CDR3 DNA follows: TGTGCCAGCAGTGATGGACAGGGGGCGAACGAGCAGTACTTC. Residues: CASSDGQGANEQYF. Full variable domain (remainder filled in from reference TRBV28 and TRBJ2-7): DVKVTQSSRYLVKRTGEKVFLECVQDMDHENMFWYRQDPGLGLRLIYFSYDVKMKEKGDIPEGYSVSREKKERFSLILESASTNQTSMYLCASSDGQGANEQYFGPGTRLTVT.